The subject of this entry is one TCR beta chain. Its antigen is not yet known. One base away there is no much larger clone; base qualities are not given. V and J are trimmed by 2 bases and 4 bases, and the gene matches miss 4 bases of the junction. Taken from cysteine to phenylalanine, the CDR3 has 15 residues. Of all the DNA, just the CDR3 is kept, 45 bases in frame from base 1. As encoded in the germline V gene, CDR1 is SGHRS while CDR2 is YFSETQ. This specimen's time point label, interpreted: blood from clinic visit 5 months post-surgery; TSC patient then seizure free. The surgery cases that showed the highest brain T cell transcript signatures were chosen for TCR beta chain sequencing of brain tissue, and of blood when it was available. Before surgery, patients had received at least one anti-epileptic drug. The TCR-sequenced patients were children whose drug-resistant epilepsy was caused by tuberous sclerosis complex, focal cortical dysplasia, Rasmussen encephalitis or hemimegalencephaly. Bulk genomic DNA was extracted from unsorted brain tissue and whole blood with the Monarch genomic DNA purification kit.

This sample was included in a study of brain T cells in children with intractable seizures (dated by TCRdb to the early 2020s). Regarding the study in general: As a first screen for immune gene transcripts, resected brain tissue from 53 pediatric epilepsy surgery cases was run on a NanoString immunology panel. Among the approximately 12 selected surgery cases, eight also had pre-surgery blood sequenced, leaving four with brain tissue only. Study-wide findings and limitations: Viral specificity was inferred only from CDR3 sequence similarity, and patients' HCMV serostatus was unknown. Because pre- and post-surgery blood were sequenced to different depths, clones absent from the pre-surgery sample may reflect undersampling.

The immunoSEQ assay was applied to genomic DNA to generate the TCR beta chain sequences. On the study's bioinformatics: CDR3 sequences that did not begin with the conserved framework cysteine at position 104 were removed by hand. Clonality was calculated as one minus the normalized Shannon's Diversity Index, with values ranging from 0 (maximal diversity) to 1 (oligoclonal). Chi-squared comparison-of-proportions tests were used to check whether the frequency of the same CDR3 differed between samples, for example brain versus blood. Public clonotypes were found through immuneACCESS searches, while the VDJdb browser was used to judge similarity to known antiviral clonotypes. Held by TCRdb, this immuneACCESS table contains in-frame sequences only and omits some clones. Under half of the omission traces to an unresolved V gene where checked; the cause of the rest is unknown. That table furnishes V, J and clone size, whereas the DNA furnished D and trimming. The sample contains about 340,000 clones, 93% of them found a single time. Jointly, the top ten make up 5% to 7% of the sample.

Rearrangement joined TRBV5-1 to TRBJ1-2; 11 junctional bases match TRBD1. The sequence derives from a boy under three years old with tuberous sclerosis and intractable seizures. The starting material was peripheral blood, obtained 5 to 6 months after surgery. The CDR3 protein sequence reads: CASSLRTGGVYGYTF. The DNA reads TGCGCCAGCAGCTTAAGGACAGGGGGCGTCTATGGCTACACCTTC.